The 6 T cell receptor beta chains below all came from one sample that was sequenced in a study of blood T cell repertoires in COVID-19 (dated by TCRdb to about 2020). To prepare the library, the immunoSEQ multiplex PCR assay was applied. TCRdb took over this immuneACCESS table, retaining in-frame rearrangements with V and J assigned. Such tables are incomplete; in checked studies, under half of the missing clones stem from an unresolved V gene, and the remainder is unexplained. The table for this sample lists hundreds of thousands of clones; 88% of them were counted only once. The ten biggest clones cover less than 3% of the sample. Specimen: PBMCs or T cells enriched from blood (not recorded which). These receptors were obtained from a woman between 50 and 59 years old who had recovered from COVID-19.

The chain links TRBV28 to TRBJ2-1, with 13 bases fitting TRBD2. Germline V lookup: CDR1 MDHEN, CDR2 SYDVKM. J gave up 4 bases and V 5 bases, and 17 bases lay outside the gene matches. The CDR3 runs to 20 residues. The CDR3 reads CASSPPLPLGLAGKYNEQFF. The CDR3 coding sequence is TGTGCCAGCAGTCCCCCCTTACCATTGGGACTAGCGGGAAAATACAATGAGCAGTTCTTC.

This rearrangement joins TRBV7-3 to TRBJ2-2; 8 nucleotides line up with TRBD2. CDR3 length equals 14 residues. Germline CDR1 is SGHTA and CDR2 is FQGTGA. After removal of 3 bases from V and 6 bases from J, the junction contained 3 bases not matched to a gene. CDR3 in amino acids: CASSFPGGAGELFF. In DNA form, the CDR3 reads TGTGCCAGCAGCTTCCCGGGAGGGGCCGGGGAGCTGTTTTTT.

The V call is TRBV24-1, the J call TRBJ2-5; TRBD1 is a possible D gene (6 bases). In germline, CDR1 is KGHDR, CDR2 SFDVKD. The CDR3 loop spans 14 amino acids. V was trimmed by 0 bases and J by 4 bases, leaving 8 bases between them. The CDR3 nucleotides read TGTGCCACCAGTGATTTGTCCAGGGGAGAGACCCAGTACTTC. This codes for CATSDLSRGETQYF.

J is TRBJ2-7 and V is TRBV29-1; the match to TRBD1 covers 8 bases. Trimming at V came to 7 bases and at J to 0 bases, leaving 5 bases not matched to a gene. Germline-derived CDR1 and CDR2 are SQVTM and ANQGSEA. The CDR3 runs 13 residues. The CDR3 sequence is CSGRDRISYEQYF. DNA for the CDR3: TGCAGCGGCCGGGACAGGATCTCCTACGAGCAGTACTTC.

J is TRBJ2-1 and V is TRBV19; TRBD2 matches 13 bases. V lost 6 bases to trimming and J lost 7 bases; unmatched junction nucleotides: 9. This CDR3 has 16 residues. Germline-derived CDR1 and CDR2 are LNHDA and SQIVND (reference sequence). The CDR3 DNA reads TGTGCCAGTAGAACCGCCAGGACTAGCGGGAGAAATGAGCAGTTCTTC. It translates to CASRTARTSGRNEQFF.

V and J are TRBV7-9 and TRBJ1-2, with D maybe TRBD1 (5 bases). Germline loops: CDR1 SEHNR, CDR2 FQNEAQ (reference sequence). Trimming removed 7 bases at V and 4 bases at J, with 16 bases between. The CDR3 spans 14 residues. The CDR3 reads CASTNPTVIYGYTF. The DNA of the CDR3 is TGTGCCAGCACTAACCCGACAGTAATCTATGGCTACACCTTC.